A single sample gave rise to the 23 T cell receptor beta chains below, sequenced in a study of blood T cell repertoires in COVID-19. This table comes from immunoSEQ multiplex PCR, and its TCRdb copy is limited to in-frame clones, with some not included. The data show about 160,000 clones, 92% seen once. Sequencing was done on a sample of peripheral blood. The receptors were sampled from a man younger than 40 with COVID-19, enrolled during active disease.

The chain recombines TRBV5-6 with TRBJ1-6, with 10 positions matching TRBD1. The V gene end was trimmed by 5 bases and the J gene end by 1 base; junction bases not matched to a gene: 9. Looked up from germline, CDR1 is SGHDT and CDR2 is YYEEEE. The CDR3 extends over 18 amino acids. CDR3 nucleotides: TGTGCCAGCAGTCGGGACAGGGGCGCTAGGTCCTATAATTCACCCCTCCACTTT. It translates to CASSRDRGARSYNSPLHF.

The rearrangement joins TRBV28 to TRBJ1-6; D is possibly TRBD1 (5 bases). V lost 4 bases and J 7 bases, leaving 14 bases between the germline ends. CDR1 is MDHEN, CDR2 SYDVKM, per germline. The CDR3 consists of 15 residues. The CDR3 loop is CASSSPAPGNSPLHF. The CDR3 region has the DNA TGTGCCAGCAGTTCCCCCGCCCCAGGGAATTCACCCCTCCACTTT.

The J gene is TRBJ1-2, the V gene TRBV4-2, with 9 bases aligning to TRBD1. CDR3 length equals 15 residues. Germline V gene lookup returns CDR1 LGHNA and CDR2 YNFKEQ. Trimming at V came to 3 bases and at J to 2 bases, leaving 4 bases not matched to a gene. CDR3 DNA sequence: TGTGCCAGCAGCCAGGACAGGGGCGGCAACTATGGCTACACCTTC. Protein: CASSQDRGGNYGYTF.

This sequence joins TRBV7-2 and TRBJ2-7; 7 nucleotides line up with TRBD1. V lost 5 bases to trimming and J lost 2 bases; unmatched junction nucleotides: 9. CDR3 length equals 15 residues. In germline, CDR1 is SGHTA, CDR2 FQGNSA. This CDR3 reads CASSNYLGQTYEQYF. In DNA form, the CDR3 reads TGTGCCAGCAGCAACTATTTGGGACAGACCTACGAGCAGTACTTC. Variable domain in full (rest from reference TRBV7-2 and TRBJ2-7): GAGVSQSPSNKVTEKGKDVELRCDPISGHTALYWYRQSLGQGLEFLIYFQGNSAPDKSGLPSDRFSAERTGGSVSTLTIQRTQQEDSAVYLCASSNYLGQTYEQYFGPGTRLTVT.

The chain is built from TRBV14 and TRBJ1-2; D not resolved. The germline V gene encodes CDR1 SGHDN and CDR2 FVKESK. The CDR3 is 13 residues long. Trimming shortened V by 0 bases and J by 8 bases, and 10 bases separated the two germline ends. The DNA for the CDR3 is TGTGCCAGCAGCCAAGAACGAGCTAGGGGCTACACCTTC. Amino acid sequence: CASSQERARGYTF.

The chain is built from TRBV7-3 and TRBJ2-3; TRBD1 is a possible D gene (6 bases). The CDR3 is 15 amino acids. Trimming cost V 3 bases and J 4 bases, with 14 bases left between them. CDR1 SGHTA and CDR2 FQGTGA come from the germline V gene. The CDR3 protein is CASSLGWGQSDTQYF. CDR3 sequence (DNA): TGTGCCAGCAGCTTGGGGTGGGGGCAGTCAGATACGCAGTATTTT.

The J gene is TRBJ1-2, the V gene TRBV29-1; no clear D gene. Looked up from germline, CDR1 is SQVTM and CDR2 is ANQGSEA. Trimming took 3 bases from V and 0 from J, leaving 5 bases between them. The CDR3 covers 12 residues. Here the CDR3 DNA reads TGCAGCGTTGACAGGACTAACTATGGCTACACCTTC. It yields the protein CSVDRTNYGYTF.

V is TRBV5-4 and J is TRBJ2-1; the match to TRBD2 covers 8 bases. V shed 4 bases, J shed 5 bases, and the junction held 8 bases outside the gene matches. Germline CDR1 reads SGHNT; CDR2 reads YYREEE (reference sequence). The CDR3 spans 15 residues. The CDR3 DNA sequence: TGTGCCAGCAGCCGCGCGACTAGCGCGAACAATGAGCAGTTCTTC. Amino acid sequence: CASSRATSANNEQFF.

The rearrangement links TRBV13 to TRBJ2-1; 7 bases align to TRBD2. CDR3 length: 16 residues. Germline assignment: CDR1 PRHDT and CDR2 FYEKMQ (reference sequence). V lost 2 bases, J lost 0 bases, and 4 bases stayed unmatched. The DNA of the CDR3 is TGTGCCAGCAGCTTAAAAGGCGGGAGCTCCTACAATGAGCAGTTCTTC. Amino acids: CASSLKGGSSYNEQFF.

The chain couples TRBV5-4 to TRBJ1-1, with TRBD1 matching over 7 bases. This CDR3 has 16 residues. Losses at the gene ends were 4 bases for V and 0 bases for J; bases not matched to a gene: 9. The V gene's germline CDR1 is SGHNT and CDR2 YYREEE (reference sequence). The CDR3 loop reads CASSHGTDSMNTEAFF. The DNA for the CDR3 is TGTGCCAGCAGCCATGGGACAGACAGCATGAACACTGAAGCTTTCTTT.

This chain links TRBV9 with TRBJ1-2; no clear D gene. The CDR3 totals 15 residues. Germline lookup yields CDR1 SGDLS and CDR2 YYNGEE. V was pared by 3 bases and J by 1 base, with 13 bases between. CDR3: CASSALGVVNYGYTF. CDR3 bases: TGTGCCAGCAGCGCGCTCGGGGTAGTTAACTATGGCTACACCTTC. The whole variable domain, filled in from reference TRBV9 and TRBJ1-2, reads DSGVTQTPKHLITATGQRVTLRCSPRSGDLSVYWYQQSLDQGLQFLIQYYNGEERAKGNILERFSAQQFPDLHSELNLSSLELGDSALYFCASSALGVVNYGYTFGSGTRLTVV.

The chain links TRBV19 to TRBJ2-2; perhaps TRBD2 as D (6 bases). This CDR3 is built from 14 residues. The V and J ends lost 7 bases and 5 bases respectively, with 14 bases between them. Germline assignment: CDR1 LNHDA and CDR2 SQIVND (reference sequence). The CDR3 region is CASTLGGWTGELFF. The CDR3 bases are TGTGCCAGTACGTTGGGGGGATGGACCGGGGAGCTGTTTTTT.

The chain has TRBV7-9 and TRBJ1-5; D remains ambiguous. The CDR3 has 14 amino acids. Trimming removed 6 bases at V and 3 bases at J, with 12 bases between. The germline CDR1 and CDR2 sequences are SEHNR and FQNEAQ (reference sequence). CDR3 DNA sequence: TGTGCCAGCAGTCCCCGGGATATCAATCAGCCCCAGCATTTT. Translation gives CASSPRDINQPQHF.

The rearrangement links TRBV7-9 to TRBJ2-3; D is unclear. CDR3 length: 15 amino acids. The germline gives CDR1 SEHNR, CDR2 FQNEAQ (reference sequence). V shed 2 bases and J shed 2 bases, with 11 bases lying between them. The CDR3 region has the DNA TGTGCCAGCAGCTTACGTCAGGATCTCACAGATACGCAGTATTTT. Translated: CASSLRQDLTDTQYF.

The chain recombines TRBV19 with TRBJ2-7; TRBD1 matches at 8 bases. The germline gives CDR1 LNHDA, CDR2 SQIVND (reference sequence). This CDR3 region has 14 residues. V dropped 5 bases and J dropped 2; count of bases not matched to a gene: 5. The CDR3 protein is CASSETGDAYEQYF. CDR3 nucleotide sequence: TGTGCCAGTAGTGAGACAGGGGACGCCTACGAGCAGTACTTC.

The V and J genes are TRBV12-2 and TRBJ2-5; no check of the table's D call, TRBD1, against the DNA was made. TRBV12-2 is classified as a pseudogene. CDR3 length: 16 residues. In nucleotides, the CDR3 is TGTGCAAGTCGCTTAGGGACCAAGGGGGATCAAGAGACCCAGTACTTC. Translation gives CASRLGTKGDQETQYF.

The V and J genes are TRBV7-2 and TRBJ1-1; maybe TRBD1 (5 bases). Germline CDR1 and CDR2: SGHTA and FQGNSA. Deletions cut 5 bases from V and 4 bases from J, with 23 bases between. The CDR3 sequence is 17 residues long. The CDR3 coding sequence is TGTGCCAGCAGCCATAGGTCCGGGGGGATTTTGGGCACTGAAGCTTTCTTT. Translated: CASSHRSGGILGTEAFF.

DNA of the CDR3: TGTGCCAGCAGCTTAATACCAGGACTAGCGGGGGGCTCCTACGAGCAGTACTTC. It codes for CASSLIPGLAGGSYEQYF. This rearrangement joins TRBV7-2 to TRBJ2-7, with TRBD2 matching over 14 bases. V trimming: 2 bases; J trimming: 0 bases; junction bases outside the gene matches: 6. The V gene's germline CDR1 is SGHTA and CDR2 FQGNSA. This CDR3 has 18 amino acids.

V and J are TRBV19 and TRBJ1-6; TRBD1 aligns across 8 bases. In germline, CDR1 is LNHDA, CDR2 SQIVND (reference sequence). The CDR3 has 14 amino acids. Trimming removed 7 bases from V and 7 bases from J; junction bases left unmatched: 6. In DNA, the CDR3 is TGTGCCAGTACCCGGGACAGGCTAAATTCACCCCTCCACTTT. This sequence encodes CASTRDRLNSPLHF. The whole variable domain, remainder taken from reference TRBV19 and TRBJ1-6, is DGGITQSPKYLFRKEGQNVTLSCEQNLNHDAMYWYRQDPGQGLRLIYYSQIVNDFQKGDIAEGYSVSREKKESFPLTVTSAQKNPTAFYLCASTRDRLNSPLHFGNGTRLTVT.

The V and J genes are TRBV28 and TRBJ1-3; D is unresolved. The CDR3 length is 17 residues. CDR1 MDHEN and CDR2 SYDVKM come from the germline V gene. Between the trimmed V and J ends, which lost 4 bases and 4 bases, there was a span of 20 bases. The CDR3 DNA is TGTGCCAGCAGTTCTTTAGGACGGGAAAAAAGGGGAAACACCATATATTTT. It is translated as CASSSLGREKRGNTIYF.

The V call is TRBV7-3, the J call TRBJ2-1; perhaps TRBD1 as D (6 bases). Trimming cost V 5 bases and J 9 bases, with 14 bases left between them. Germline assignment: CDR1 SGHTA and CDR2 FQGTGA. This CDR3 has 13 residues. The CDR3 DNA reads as TGTGCCAGCAGCCCACAGGGATTCGCTGAGCAGTTCTTC. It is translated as CASSPQGFAEQFF.

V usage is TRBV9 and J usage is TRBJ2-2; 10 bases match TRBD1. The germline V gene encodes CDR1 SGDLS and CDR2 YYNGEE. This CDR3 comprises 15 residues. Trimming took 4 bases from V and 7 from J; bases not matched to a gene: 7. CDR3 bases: TGTGCCAGCAGCACCGGGACAGGGGCTAACGGGGAGCTGTTTTTT. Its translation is CASSTGTGANGELFF.

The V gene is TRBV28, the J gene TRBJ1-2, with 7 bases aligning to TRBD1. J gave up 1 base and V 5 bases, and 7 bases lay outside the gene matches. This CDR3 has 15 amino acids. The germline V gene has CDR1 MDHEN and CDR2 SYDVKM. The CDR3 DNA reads TGTGCCAGCAGTGTCGGACAGGCGAGTAACTATGGCTACACCTTC. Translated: CASSVGQASNYGYTF.